This T cell receptor beta chain originates from a study of T cell repertoires in cytomegalovirus infection (dated by TCRdb to about 2019). With regard to the full study: Peptide stimulations targeted recently identified HLA-C-restricted CMV epitopes, whose presentation resists viral immunomodulation, together with well-studied HLA-B-restricted epitopes. The HLA type of each donor mattered for the analysis, because public TCR beta signatures pointed to carriage of CMV infection along with the matching HLA type. Results the study describes overall, beyond this receptor: In the ex vivo response, HLA-C-restricted CMV-specific TCR beta clonotypes were dominant, and in two of eight donors the single most frequent clonotype came from this HLA-C-restricted group. In both this cohort and an independent roughly 330-donor cohort, the cumulative frequency of public TCR beta family members distinguished carriers of CMV infection plus the relevant HLA type.

Trimming costs V 7 bases and J 5 bases, and their ends lie 12 bases apart. According to the germline V gene, CDR1 reads MGHDK and CDR2 reads SYGVNS. CDR3 length: 14 amino acids, cysteine to phenylalanine. Kept here is only the CDR3 DNA, which spans 42 bases and is read in frame from base 1. Per the publication, the treatment or condition label means: in vitro stimulation with specific CMV peptide epitopes to enrich CMV-specific T cells. About this clonotype: Its cognate antigen has yet to be identified. Base qualities are not at hand, and no much larger clone is one base apart.

Sequenced using an Illumina HiSeq 1500. The public reads were reanalyzed by TCRdb: fastp trimming at Q25, MiXCR alignment, in-frame beta chains only. Rows merge per CDR3 protein into single entries with the most common DNA and genes. The sample table shows 360,000 or so distinct CDR3 sequences, and approximately 35% are seen once. About 13% of the sample is held by the ten biggest clonotypes. The chain links TRBV25-1 with TRBJ1-6; a confident D gene designation cannot be given. The receptor was derived from a human donor in good health (CMV status not recorded). Some clones in this sample may be carry-over from other donors' samples. This sample comprised cultured PBMCs, obtained from culture after CMV antigen stimulation. The CDR3 loop reads CASNLGADNSPLHF. The nucleotide sequence reads TGTGCCAGCAACCTGGGTGCCGATAATTCACCCCTCCACTTT. The reference TRBV25-1 and TRBJ1-6 proteins fill in what lies around the CDR3, so the full variable domain reads EADIYQTPRYLVIGTGKKITLECSQTMGHDKMYWYQQDPGMELHLIHYSYGVNSTEKGDLSSESTVSRIRTEHFPLTLESARPSHTSQYLCASNLGADNSPLHFGNGTRLTVT.